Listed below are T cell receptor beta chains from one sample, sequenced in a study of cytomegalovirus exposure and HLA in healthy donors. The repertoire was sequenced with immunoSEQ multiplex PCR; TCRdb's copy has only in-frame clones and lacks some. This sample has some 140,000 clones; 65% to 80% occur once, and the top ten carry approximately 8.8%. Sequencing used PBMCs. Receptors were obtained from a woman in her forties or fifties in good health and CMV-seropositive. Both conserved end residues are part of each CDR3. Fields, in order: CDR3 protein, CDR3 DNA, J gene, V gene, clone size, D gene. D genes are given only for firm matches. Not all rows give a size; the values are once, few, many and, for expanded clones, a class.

CDR3aa: CASRLTFEKSNEQFF
CDR3nt: TGTGCCAGCAGGCTTACTTTTGAGAAAAGCAATGAGCAGTTCTTC
j_gene: TRBJ2-1
v_gene: TRBV11-1
abundance: -
d_gene: -

CDR3aa: CASSPGQGDAANTEAFF
CDR3nt: TGTGCCAGCAGTCCCGGACAGGGGGATGCGGCGAACACTGAAGCTTTCTTT
j_gene: TRBJ1-1
v_gene: TRBV27
abundance: -
d_gene: TRBD1

CDR3aa: CASSPWDREDGYTF
CDR3nt: TGTGCCAGCAGCCCATGGGACAGGGAGGATGGCTACACCTTC
j_gene: TRBJ1-2
v_gene: TRBV4-2
abundance: -
d_gene: TRBD1

CDR3aa: CASSDRYEQYF
CDR3nt: TGCGCCAGCTCCGACAGGTACGAGCAGTACTTC
j_gene: TRBJ2-7
v_gene: TRBV5-1
abundance: -
d_gene: -

CDR3aa: CASSPRDRGTAFF
CDR3nt: TGTGCCAGCTCACCCCGGGACAGGGGGACAGCTTTCTTT
j_gene: TRBJ1-1
v_gene: TRBV18
abundance: -
d_gene: TRBD1

CDR3aa: CASSQGRRLAWGEQFF
CDR3nt: TGCGCCAGCAGCCAAGGCAGAAGACTAGCGTGGGGAGAGCAGTTCTTC
j_gene: TRBJ2-1
v_gene: TRBV4-1
abundance: -
d_gene: TRBD2

CDR3aa: CASSPQSDTQYF
CDR3nt: TGTGCCAGCAGCCCCCAGTCAGATACGCAGTATTTT
j_gene: TRBJ2-3
v_gene: TRBV7-3
abundance: -
d_gene: -

CDR3aa: CASSLGGGAYTEAFF
CDR3nt: TGTGCCAGCAGCTTGGGAGGAGGGGCTTACACTGAAGCTTTCTTT
j_gene: TRBJ1-1
v_gene: TRBV9
abundance: -
d_gene: -

CDR3aa: CASSFVGVGTGELFF
CDR3nt: TGTGCCAGCAGCTTTGTAGGGGTGGGCACCGGGGAGCTGTTTTTT
j_gene: TRBJ2-2
v_gene: TRBV2
abundance: -
d_gene: -

CDR3aa: CAISGGSFGNSPLHF
CDR3nt: TGTGCCATCAGTGGAGGAAGTTTTGGCAACTCACCCCTCCACTTT
j_gene: TRBJ1-6
v_gene: TRBV10-3
abundance: -
d_gene: -

CDR3aa: CASSARGSSFYEQYF
CDR3nt: TGTGCCAGCAGTGCCCGAGGAAGCTCCTTCTACGAGCAGTACTTC
j_gene: TRBJ2-7
v_gene: TRBV6-1
abundance: -
d_gene: -

CDR3aa: CASSPDTGVGNIQYF
CDR3nt: TGTGCCAGCAGCCCCGACACAGGGGTAGGAAACATTCAGTACTTC
j_gene: TRBJ2-4
v_gene: TRBV5-6
abundance: -
d_gene: TRBD1

CDR3aa: CASSIVGGERGYTF
CDR3nt: TGTGCCAGTAGTATAGTGGGGGGAGAACGTGGCTACACCTTC
j_gene: TRBJ1-2
v_gene: TRBV19
abundance: few
d_gene: -

CDR3aa: CASSRGSPFNTEAFF
CDR3nt: TGTGCCAGCAGCAGGGGGTCCCCATTTAACACTGAAGCTTTCTTT
j_gene: TRBJ1-1
v_gene: TRBV5-6
abundance: -
d_gene: -

CDR3aa: CASSSDRDNQPQHF
CDR3nt: TGTGCCAGCAGTTCGGACAGGGACAATCAGCCCCAGCATTTT
j_gene: TRBJ1-5
v_gene: TRBV6-5
abundance: -
d_gene: TRBD1

CDR3aa: CASSWGDRGSTEAFF
CDR3nt: TGCGCCAGCAGCTGGGGGGACAGGGGAAGCACTGAAGCTTTCTTT
j_gene: TRBJ1-1
v_gene: TRBV5-1
abundance: -
d_gene: TRBD1

CDR3aa: CASSQTIAGGSYNEQFF
CDR3nt: TGTGCCAGCAGCCAAACAATAGCGGGGGGCTCCTACAATGAGCAGTTCTTC
j_gene: TRBJ2-1
v_gene: TRBV4-2
abundance: -
d_gene: TRBD2

CDR3aa: CASSALAGLFTDTQYF
CDR3nt: TGTGCCAGCAGCGCCCTAGCGGGGCTATTCACAGATACGCAGTATTTT
j_gene: TRBJ2-3
v_gene: TRBV9
abundance: -
d_gene: TRBD2

CDR3aa: CSVDWERTAYNEQFF
CDR3nt: TGCAGCGTTGACTGGGAGCGGACAGCTTACAATGAGCAGTTCTTC
j_gene: TRBJ2-1
v_gene: TRBV29-1
abundance: -
d_gene: -

CDR3aa: CASSVEERGGQGTQYF
CDR3nt: TGTGCCAGCAGCGTAGAAGAGCGGGGGGGCCAGGGTACGCAGTATTTT
j_gene: TRBJ2-3
v_gene: TRBV9
abundance: -
d_gene: TRBD2

CDR3aa: CASSPGTANYGYTF
CDR3nt: TGCGCCAGCAGCCCCGGGACAGCTAACTATGGCTACACCTTC
j_gene: TRBJ1-2
v_gene: TRBV5-1
abundance: -
d_gene: TRBD1

CDR3aa: CASAYSSVVHEQYF
CDR3nt: TGTGCCAGCGCGTATTCTAGCGTCGTCCACGAGCAGTACTTC
j_gene: TRBJ2-7
v_gene: TRBV2
abundance: -
d_gene: -

CDR3aa: CASSFGGAHEQFF
CDR3nt: TGTGCCAGCAGCTTCGGAGGGGCCCATGAGCAGTTCTTC
j_gene: TRBJ2-1
v_gene: TRBV7-9
abundance: -
d_gene: -

CDR3aa: CASSLGTGGADTQYF
CDR3nt: TGCGCCAGCAGCTTAGGGACAGGGGGCGCAGATACGCAGTATTTT
j_gene: TRBJ2-3
v_gene: TRBV5-1
abundance: -
d_gene: TRBD1

CDR3aa: CASSAGTPLAADTQYF
CDR3nt: TGTGCCAGCAGCGCGGGGACTCCACTAGCGGCAGATACGCAGTATTTT
j_gene: TRBJ2-3
v_gene: TRBV9
abundance: -
d_gene: TRBD2

CDR3aa: CASSWRGEQYF
CDR3nt: TGTGCCAGCAGTTGGAGGGGTGAACAGTACTTC
j_gene: TRBJ2-7
v_gene: TRBV28
abundance: -
d_gene: -

CDR3aa: CASRFFATGGALETQYF
CDR3nt: TGTGCCAGTAGGTTTTTTGCCACCGGGGGGGCCTTGGAGACCCAGTACTTC
j_gene: TRBJ2-5
v_gene: TRBV19
abundance: -
d_gene: TRBD2

CDR3aa: CASKPTGGTLHF
CDR3nt: TGTGCCAGCAAACCGACGGGGGGTACCCTCCACTTT
j_gene: TRBJ1-6
v_gene: TRBV6-4
abundance: -
d_gene: -

CDR3aa: CASSARNQGSFNYGYTF
CDR3nt: TGTGCCAGCAGCGCCCGCAATCAGGGGAGTTTCAACTATGGCTACACCTTC
j_gene: TRBJ1-2
v_gene: TRBV9
abundance: -
d_gene: -

CDR3aa: CASSPTRNTEAFF
CDR3nt: TGTGCCAGCAGCCCCACGAGGAACACTGAAGCTTTCTTT
j_gene: TRBJ1-1
v_gene: TRBV25-1
abundance: -
d_gene: -

CDR3aa: CASSLRSGEQFF
CDR3nt: TGTGCCAGCAGCCTGCGCTCCGGGGAGCAGTTCTTC
j_gene: TRBJ2-1
v_gene: TRBV16
abundance: -
d_gene: -

CDR3aa: CASSKVPGTYNSPLHF
CDR3nt: TGTGCCAGCAGCAAAGTACCGGGAACCTATAATTCACCCCTCCACTTT
j_gene: TRBJ1-6
v_gene: TRBV21-1
abundance: -
d_gene: -

CDR3aa: CASSLGRSGANVLTF
CDR3nt: TGTGCCAGCAGCTTAGGTCGGTCTGGGGCCAACGTCCTGACTTTC
j_gene: TRBJ2-6
v_gene: TRBV7-8
abundance: -
d_gene: -

CDR3aa: CASSPTAGSTDTQYF
CDR3nt: TGTGCCAGCAGCCCTACAGCGGGTAGCACAGATACGCAGTATTTT
j_gene: TRBJ2-3
v_gene: TRBV9
abundance: -
d_gene: -

CDR3aa: CASGLAGGPETQYF
CDR3nt: TGTGCCAGCGGACTAGCGGGGGGGCCAGAGACCCAGTACTTC
j_gene: TRBJ2-5
v_gene: TRBV2
abundance: -
d_gene: TRBD2

CDR3aa: CASSSARGAEEQYF
CDR3nt: TGTGCCAGCAGCTCCGCCCGGGGGGCGGAGGAGCAGTACTTC
j_gene: TRBJ2-7
v_gene: TRBV5-4
abundance: -
d_gene: -

CDR3aa: CATSWDWTVNTEAFF
CDR3nt: TGTGCCACCAGCTGGGATTGGACAGTCAACACTGAAGCTTTCTTT
j_gene: TRBJ1-1
v_gene: TRBV15
abundance: -
d_gene: -

CDR3aa: CASSSGLALTDTQYF
CDR3nt: TGTGCCAGCAGCTCGGGACTAGCGCTCACAGATACGCAGTATTTT
j_gene: TRBJ2-3
v_gene: TRBV7-3
abundance: -
d_gene: TRBD2

CDR3aa: CASSLMPGLLAKNIQYF
CDR3nt: TGTGCCAGCAGCTTAATGCCAGGGCTACTAGCCAAAAACATTCAGTACTTC
j_gene: TRBJ2-4
v_gene: TRBV7-3
abundance: -
d_gene: -

CDR3aa: CASSPGQTEAFF
CDR3nt: TGTGCCAGCTCACCCGGACAAACTGAAGCTTTCTTT
j_gene: TRBJ1-1
v_gene: TRBV18
abundance: -
d_gene: -

CDR3aa: CASSATGTANQPQHF
CDR3nt: TGTGCCAGCAGCGCCACCGGGACAGCCAATCAGCCCCAGCATTTT
j_gene: TRBJ1-5
v_gene: TRBV9
abundance: -
d_gene: TRBD1

CDR3aa: CAWSVMTGRTINEQFF
CDR3nt: TGTGCCTGGAGTGTAATGACAGGGCGAACAATCAATGAGCAGTTCTTC
j_gene: TRBJ2-1
v_gene: TRBV30
abundance: -
d_gene: TRBD1

CDR3aa: CASSTPSGGSLSEQFF
CDR3nt: TGTGCCAGCAGCACGCCTAGCGGGGGTTCCCTCAGCGAGCAGTTCTTC
j_gene: TRBJ2-1
v_gene: TRBV9
abundance: -
d_gene: TRBD2

CDR3aa: CAWRGTGVNYGYTF
CDR3nt: TGTGCCTGGAGGGGGACAGGGGTAAACTATGGCTACACCTTC
j_gene: TRBJ1-2
v_gene: TRBV30
abundance: -
d_gene: TRBD1

CDR3aa: CASLGASYEQYF
CDR3nt: TGTGCCAGCCTTGGGGCCTCCTACGAGCAGTACTTC
j_gene: TRBJ2-7
v_gene: TRBV28
abundance: -
d_gene: -

CDR3aa: CASSLMGGGSYEQYF
CDR3nt: TGTGCCAGCAGCTTAATGGGGGGCGGGAGCTACGAGCAGTACTTC
j_gene: TRBJ2-7
v_gene: TRBV5-6
abundance: -
d_gene: -

CDR3aa: CASSFLDRGSGEQYF
CDR3nt: TGTGCCAGCAGTTTTTTGGACAGGGGATCTGGGGAGCAGTACTTC
j_gene: TRBJ2-7
v_gene: TRBV27
abundance: -
d_gene: TRBD1

CDR3aa: CASSSTGYSNQPQHF
CDR3nt: TGTGCCAGCAGCTCGACAGGGTATAGCAATCAGCCCCAGCATTTT
j_gene: TRBJ1-5
v_gene: TRBV7-2
abundance: few
d_gene: TRBD1

CDR3aa: CAIAPGKESPLHF
CDR3nt: TGTGCCATCGCCCCCGGGAAAGAATCACCCCTCCACTTT
j_gene: TRBJ1-6
v_gene: TRBV27
abundance: -
d_gene: -

CDR3aa: CASSFGNQPQHF
CDR3nt: TGTGCCAGCAGCTTCGGGAATCAGCCCCAGCATTTT
j_gene: TRBJ1-5
v_gene: TRBV5-6
abundance: -
d_gene: -

CDR3aa: CASSLLRETQYF
CDR3nt: TGTGCCAGCAGTTTATTGCGGGAGACCCAGTACTTC
j_gene: TRBJ2-5
v_gene: TRBV28
abundance: -
d_gene: -

CDR3aa: CASSFRGFGNTIYF
CDR3nt: TGTGCCAGCAGCTTCAGGGGGTTTGGAAACACCATATATTTT
j_gene: TRBJ1-3
v_gene: TRBV5-4
abundance: -
d_gene: TRBD1

CDR3aa: CASSAPEGETYNEQFF
CDR3nt: TGTGCCAGCAGCGCCCCCGAGGGGGAGACCTACAATGAGCAGTTCTTC
j_gene: TRBJ2-1
v_gene: TRBV7-9
abundance: -
d_gene: -

CDR3aa: CASSQGQGWDTEAFF
CDR3nt: TGTGCCAGCAGCCAAGGACAGGGTTGGGACACTGAAGCTTTCTTT
j_gene: TRBJ1-1
v_gene: TRBV7-9
abundance: -
d_gene: TRBD1

CDR3aa: CASSPRQGAGGNTIYF
CDR3nt: TGCGCCAGCAGCCCTAGACAGGGGGCAGGTGGAAACACCATATATTTT
j_gene: TRBJ1-3
v_gene: TRBV5-1
abundance: -
d_gene: TRBD1

CDR3aa: CASSSTGMIETQYF
CDR3nt: TGTGCTAGCAGCTCCACAGGGATGATAGAGACCCAGTACTTC
j_gene: TRBJ2-5
v_gene: TRBV7-7
abundance: -
d_gene: -